The rows below give T cell receptor beta chains drawn from one sample of a study of blood T cell repertoires in COVID-19. Produced via immunoSEQ multiplex PCR; TCRdb's table is partial and in-frame only. The repertoire holds more than 250,000 clones, with around 89% as singletons. Material for sequencing was PBMCs or T cells enriched from blood (not recorded which). All receptors come from a woman aged 18-29 years with acute COVID-19. CDR3s include the opening cysteine and the closing phenylalanine or tryptophan. The order of the fields is D gene, J gene, clone size, V gene, CDR3 protein, CDR3 DNA. D genes are given only for firm matches. Clone sizes are given selectively: once, few, many, or a class where the clone is expanded.

D: TRBD2
J: TRBJ2-5
size: .
V: TRBV14
CDR3: CASSRYRTRTSGSSVGETQYF
DNA: TGTGCCAGCAGTCGATACCGAACGAGGACTAGCGGGAGCAGCGTGGGAGAGACCCAGTACTTC

D: TRBD2
J: TRBJ2-3
size: .
V: TRBV10-2
CDR3: CAIRDYGEGDTQYF
DNA: TGCGCCATCCGGGACTATGGGGAGGGAGATACGCAGTATTTT

D: .
J: TRBJ2-1
size: once
V: TRBV5-5
CDR3: CASSLGGHNEQFF
DNA: TGTGCCAGCAGCTTGGGCGGCCACAATGAGCAGTTCTTC

D: .
J: TRBJ2-7
size: .
V: TRBV5-8
CDR3: CASSLLGLQYF
DNA: TGTGCCAGCAGCTTGTTGGGGCTTCAGTACTTC

D: .
J: TRBJ1-2
size: .
V: TRBV30
CDR3: CACRSDSYGYTF
DNA: TGTGCCTGCCGGTCAGACAGCTATGGCTACACCTTC

D: TRBD2
J: TRBJ2-7
size: .
V: TRBV3-1/TRBV3-2
CDR3: CASSQDLRGTSGTWTGYEQYF
DNA: TGTGCCAGCAGCCAAGATCTTAGGGGGACTAGCGGAACCTGGACCGGTTACGAGCAGTACTTC

D: .
J: TRBJ1-3
size: .
V: TRBV12-3/TRBV12-4
CDR3: CASSFLSGNTIYF
DNA: TGTGCCAGCAGTTTCCTGTCTGGAAACACCATATATTTT

D: .
J: TRBJ2-7
size: .
V: TRBV7-9
CDR3: CASSFGGEQYF
DNA: TGTGCCAGCAGCTTTGGGGGGGAGCAGTACTTC

D: .
J: TRBJ1-1
size: .
V: TRBV30
CDR3: CAWSDISGGLGTEAFF
DNA: TGTGCCTGGAGTGACATTTCGGGAGGACTGGGCACTGAAGCTTTCTTT

D: .
J: TRBJ2-1
size: .
V: TRBV23-1
CDR3: CASYTADEQFF
DNA: TGCGCCAGCTATACAGCGGATGAGCAGTTCTTC

D: TRBD1
J: TRBJ2-6
size: .
V: TRBV5-1
CDR3: CASSYRGQVTSGANVLTF
DNA: TGCGCCAGCAGCTACCGGGGACAGGTCACTTCTGGGGCCAACGTCCTGACTTTC

D: .
J: TRBJ1-5
size: .
V: TRBV5-5
CDR3: CASSLAGAASNQPQHF
DNA: TGTGCCAGCAGCTTGGCAGGGGCTGCGAGCAATCAGCCCCAGCATTTT

D: TRBD2
J: TRBJ2-5
size: .
V: TRBV5-1
CDR3: CASSYSGAQETQYF
DNA: TGCGCCAGCAGCTATAGCGGGGCACAAGAGACCCAGTACTTC

D: TRBD1
J: TRBJ1-6
size: .
V: TRBV6-1
CDR3: CASSAAGQWDVNSPLHF
DNA: TGTGCCAGCAGTGCCGCGGGACAGTGGGACGTGAATTCACCCCTCCACTTT

D: .
J: TRBJ1-3
size: .
V: TRBV14
CDR3: CASSHRGGNTIYF
DNA: TGTGCCAGCAGCCACAGGGGAGGAAACACCATATATTTT

D: TRBD1
J: TRBJ1-1
size: .
V: TRBV30
CDR3: CAWSPDHRGLEAFF
DNA: TGTGCCTGGAGTCCGGATCACAGGGGACTGGAAGCTTTCTTT

D: TRBD2
J: TRBJ2-7
size: .
V: TRBV13
CDR3: CASSSRGGVAGGYEQYF
DNA: TGTGCCAGCAGCTCCCGAGGTGGGGTAGCGGGAGGTTACGAGCAGTACTTC

D: .
J: TRBJ1-3
size: .
V: TRBV18
CDR3: CASSPPSWQNSGNTIYF
DNA: TGTGCCAGCTCACCACCTTCTTGGCAAAACTCTGGAAACACCATATATTTT

D: .
J: TRBJ2-7
size: .
V: TRBV4-2
CDR3: CASSQGTLYSYEQYF
DNA: TGTGCCAGCAGCCAAGGGACTCTCTACTCCTACGAGCAGTACTTC

D: .
J: TRBJ1-1
size: .
V: TRBV28
CDR3: CASSLRTAKAFF
DNA: TGTGCCAGCAGTTTAAGGACAGCGAAAGCTTTCTTT

D: .
J: TRBJ2-3
size: .
V: TRBV21-1
CDR3: CASSKAASGMNTDTQYF
DNA: TGTGCCAGCAGCAAAGCAGCTAGCGGGATGAACACAGATACGCAGTATTTT

D: .
J: TRBJ1-4
size: .
V: TRBV19
CDR3: CASSIAGGVANEKLFF
DNA: TGTGCCAGTAGTATCGCTGGGGGCGTCGCTAATGAAAAACTGTTTTTT

D: TRBD2
J: TRBJ2-1
size: few
V: TRBV10-1
CDR3: CASSSLGLGGNEQFF
DNA: TGCGCCAGCAGTAGCCTGGGACTAGGTGGCAATGAGCAGTTCTTC

D: .
J: TRBJ1-5
size: .
V: TRBV30
CDR3: CAWSRGGLQPQHF
DNA: TGTGCCTGGAGTCGGGGGGGACTCCAGCCCCAGCATTTT

D: .
J: TRBJ2-3
size: .
V: TRBV11-2
CDR3: CASSFSGIADTQYF
DNA: TGTGCCAGCAGCTTTAGTGGCATAGCGGATACGCAGTATTTT

D: TRBD1
J: TRBJ1-4
size: .
V: TRBV5-1
CDR3: CASRRTGGLEKLFF
DNA: TGCGCCAGCAGGCGGACAGGGGGACTCGAAAAACTGTTTTTT

D: TRBD1
J: TRBJ1-1
size: .
V: TRBV11-2
CDR3: CASSAGRGQLREAFF
DNA: TGTGCCAGCAGCGCGGGCCGGGGACAGCTTAGGGAAGCTTTCTTT

D: TRBD2
J: TRBJ2-3
size: .
V: TRBV7-2
CDR3: CASSPGLAADTQYF
DNA: TGTGCCAGCAGCCCAGGACTAGCGGCAGATACGCAGTATTTT

D: .
J: TRBJ1-2
size: once
V: TRBV3-1/TRBV3-2
CDR3: CASSQVFLQSPNGYTF
DNA: TGTGCCAGCAGCCAAGTCTTTCTACAGAGCCCAAATGGCTACACCTTC

D: .
J: TRBJ2-2
size: .
V: TRBV18
CDR3: CASSPQTGTRGELFF
DNA: TGTGCCAGCTCACCACAGACAGGGACTCGGGGGGAGCTGTTTTTT

D: .
J: TRBJ1-4
size: .
V: TRBV7-9
CDR3: CASSSGSNEKLFF
DNA: TGTGCCAGCAGCTCAGGGTCAAATGAAAAACTGTTTTTT

D: .
J: TRBJ2-3
size: .
V: TRBV7-2
CDR3: CASSESVSTDTQYF
DNA: TGTGCCAGCTCCGAGAGTGTTTCCACAGATACGCAGTATTTT

D: .
J: TRBJ2-5
size: .
V: TRBV10-3
CDR3: CAISGVQVQETQYF
DNA: TGTGCCATCAGTGGAGTTCAGGTTCAGGAGACCCAGTACTTC

D: TRBD1
J: TRBJ2-3
size: .
V: TRBV9
CDR3: CASTYSGTGFGDTQYF
DNA: TGTGCCAGCACCTACTCCGGGACAGGGTTCGGAGATACGCAGTATTTT

D: .
J: TRBJ2-2
size: .
V: TRBV5-6
CDR3: CASSRVNTGELFF
DNA: TGTGCCAGCAGCCGGGTGAACACCGGGGAGCTGTTTTTT

D: .
J: TRBJ1-5
size: .
V: TRBV19
CDR3: CASSIDGPQHF
DNA: TGTGCCAGTAGTATAGACGGGCCCCAGCATTTT

D: .
J: TRBJ2-4
size: few
V: TRBV28
CDR3: CASSRHPQTRSIAKNIQYF
DNA: TGTGCCAGCAGCCGCCACCCTCAGACTCGTTCTATAGCCAAAAACATTCAGTACTTC

D: .
J: TRBJ2-4
size: .
V: TRBV4-3
CDR3: CASSQEVKLAKNIQYF
DNA: TGCGCCAGCAGCCAGGAGGTTAAACTAGCCAAAAACATTCAGTACTTC

D: TRBD2
J: TRBJ2-1
size: .
V: TRBV5-4
CDR3: CASSFGLAGFGTNEQFF
DNA: TGTGCCAGCAGCTTCGGACTAGCGGGATTTGGGACCAATGAGCAGTTCTTC

D: .
J: TRBJ2-5
size: .
V: TRBV3-1/TRBV3-2
CDR3: CASSQGEGGQETQYF
DNA: TGTGCCAGCAGCCAAGGAGAAGGGGGCCAAGAGACCCAGTACTTC

D: TRBD2
J: TRBJ2-7
size: .
V: TRBV29-1
CDR3: CSVGTRRLAGGYEQYF
DNA: TGCAGCGTCGGCACAAGAAGGCTAGCGGGGGGATACGAGCAGTACTTC

D: TRBD1
J: TRBJ2-7
size: once
V: TRBV5-1
CDR3: CASSFGGQGYGASYEQYF
DNA: TGCGCCAGCAGCTTTGGGGGACAGGGTTATGGGGCCTCCTACGAGCAGTACTTC

D: TRBD2
J: TRBJ2-7
size: .
V: TRBV4-2
CDR3: CASSPTSGYEQYF
DNA: TGTGCCAGCAGCCCGACTAGCGGCTACGAGCAGTACTTC

D: TRBD2
J: TRBJ2-5
size: .
V: TRBV10-1
CDR3: CARSAGGPCQETQYF
DNA: TGCGCCAGGTCCGCGGGAGGCCCGTGCCAAGAGACCCAGTACTTC

D: .
J: TRBJ2-5
size: .
V: TRBV11-2
CDR3: CASSSPREKETQYF
DNA: TGTGCCAGCAGCTCGCCCCGGGAGAAGGAGACCCAGTACTTC

D: .
J: TRBJ2-3
size: .
V: TRBV4-3
CDR3: CASSQDPRSTDTQYF
DNA: TGCGCCAGCAGCCAAGATCCGCGGAGCACAGATACGCAGTATTTT

D: TRBD1
J: TRBJ1-2
size: .
V: TRBV6-5
CDR3: CASSYHGTEGGYTF
DNA: TGTGCCAGCAGTTACCACGGGACAGAAGGTGGCTACACCTTC

D: TRBD1
J: TRBJ1-6
size: .
V: TRBV18
CDR3: CASSVGTGGSPLHF
DNA: TGTGCCAGCTCAGTGGGTACAGGGGGTTCACCCCTCCACTTT

D: .
J: TRBJ2-5
size: .
V: TRBV5-1
CDR3: CASSLQETQYF
DNA: TGCGCCAGCAGCCTCCAGGAGACCCAGTACTTC

D: .
J: TRBJ2-7
size: .
V: TRBV19
CDR3: CASSIVEASYEQYF
DNA: TGTGCCAGTAGTATAGTGGAGGCTTCCTACGAGCAGTACTTC

D: TRBD1
J: TRBJ1-2
size: .
V: TRBV27
CDR3: CASSLLSDRGNHGYTF
DNA: TGTGCCAGCAGTTTGTTATCGGACAGGGGTAATCATGGCTACACCTTC

D: TRBD1
J: TRBJ2-7
size: .
V: TRBV12-3/TRBV12-4
CDR3: CASGPGQGYEQYF
DNA: TGTGCCAGCGGACCGGGACAGGGGTACGAGCAGTACTTC

D: TRBD1
J: TRBJ2-5
size: .
V: TRBV27
CDR3: CASSETGAWDQETQYF
DNA: TGTGCCAGCAGTGAGACAGGGGCTTGGGACCAAGAGACCCAGTACTTC

D: .
J: TRBJ2-7
size: .
V: TRBV28
CDR3: CASTTLGGIYEQYF
DNA: TGTGCCAGCACCACGTTAGGCGGTATCTACGAGCAGTACTTC